Following are 31 T cell receptor beta chains from one sample sequenced in a study of blood T cell repertoires in COVID-19. The data were produced by immunoSEQ multiplex PCR, yet TCRdb's version contains in-frame clones alone and is incomplete. The sample gives about half a million clones, more than 85% of which show up once; around 7.9% is in the top ten. Sequencing was performed on PBMCs or T cells enriched from blood (not recorded which). These TCRs come from an older woman who had recovered from COVID-19.

The chain recombines TRBV4-2 with TRBJ2-3, with 12 bases identical to TRBD2. The germline V gene encodes CDR1 LGHNA and CDR2 YNFKEQ. The CDR3 loop spans 17 amino acids. The V gene end was trimmed by 4 bases and the J gene end by 4 bases; junction bases not matched to a gene: 9. The CDR3 DNA reads TGTGCCAGCAGCCGGCTAGCGGGGGGGATTGGGGCAGATACGCAGTATTTT. It yields the protein CASSRLAGGIGADTQYF.

The V and J genes are TRBV5-1 and TRBJ2-1; TRBD2 is a possible D gene (5 bases). Trimming took off 1 base at V and 9 bases at J, with 17 bases between the two ends. The CDR3 totals 15 residues. Looked up from germline, CDR1 is SGHRS and CDR2 is YFSETQ. For the CDR3, the DNA is TGCGCCAGCAGCTTGCTCCGGCGGACTGACGGTGAGCAGTTCTTC. Translating it yields CASSLLRRTDGEQFF.

CDR3 bases: TGTGCCATCAGGGGACTAGCGCTAATTGAGCAGTTCTTC. Translated: CAIRGLALIEQFF. The V call is TRBV10-3, the J call TRBJ2-1; 10 bases agree with TRBD2. From germline, CDR1 is ENHRY and CDR2 SYGVKD. The CDR3 sequence is 13 residues long. V was clipped by 6 bases and J by 9 bases; unmatched bases: 5.

The chain links TRBV7-8 to TRBJ1-5, with 8 nucleotides matching TRBD1. This CDR3 has 16 amino acids. CDR1 and CDR2 (germline): SGHVS, FQNEAQ. Losses at the gene ends were 2 bases for V and 2 bases for J; bases not matched to a gene: 5. The CDR3 loop reads CASSLRTGWGNQPQHF. CDR3 sequence (DNA): TGTGCCAGCAGCTTAAGGACAGGGTGGGGCAATCAGCCCCAGCATTTT.

The chain joins TRBV27 to TRBJ2-3, with 7 bases matching TRBD2. This CDR3 has 12 residues. Germline CDR1 MNHEY, CDR2 SMNVEV (reference sequence). Losses at the gene ends were 9 bases for V and 3 bases for J; bases not matched to a gene: 3. In DNA, the CDR3 is TGTGCCAGTGGGAGGGCAACAGATACGCAGTATTTT. Translating gives CASGRATDTQYF.

CDR3 nucleotide sequence: TGTGCCAGTGGCCTAGCGGGGGGCTCCTACAATGAGCAGTTCTTC. Amino acid sequence: CASGLAGGSYNEQFF. V usage is TRBV19 and J usage is TRBJ2-1, with 11 bases fitting TRBD2. Germline V gene data show CDR1 as LNHDA and CDR2 as SQIVND (reference sequence). The CDR3 is 15 amino acids. With V trimmed by 8 bases and J by 0 bases, 3 bases remained unmatched.

The CDR3 is CASTINLNTEAFF. The CDR3 coding sequence is TGTGCCAGCACCATAAACTTGAACACTGAAGCTTTCTTT. This chain joins TRBV5-4 and TRBJ1-1; unclear D gene. V gave up 6 bases and J gave up 0 bases, with 9 bases separating them. CDR1 and CDR2 from the germline V gene are SGHNT and YYREEE (reference sequence). CDR3 size: 13 residues.

The rearrangement joins TRBV18 to TRBJ1-6, with 7 bases identical to TRBD1. With 1 base clipped from V and 7 bases from J, the junction kept 1 base outside the gene matches. The CDR3 is made up of 14 amino acids. Germline lookup yields CDR1 KGHSH and CDR2 LQKENI. The CDR3 protein is CASSPQGANSPLHF. CDR3 DNA sequence: TGTGCCAGCTCACCACAGGGGGCGAATTCACCCCTCCACTTT. Full variable domain (missing parts from reference TRBV18 and TRBJ1-6): NAGVMQNPRHLVRRRGQEARLRCSPMKGHSHVYWYRQLPEEGLKFMVYLQKENIIDESGMPKERFSAEFPKEGPSILRIQQVVRGDSAAYFCASSPQGANSPLHFGNGTRLTVT.

V is TRBV6-1 and J is TRBJ2-7, with D tentatively TRBD1 (6 bases). Germline CDR1 is MNHNS and CDR2 is SASEGT. The V end lost 3 bases, the J end lost 4 bases, and 16 bases lay between the germline ends. The CDR3 is 15 residues long. The CDR3 is CASSDRVRDTYEQYF. CDR3 nucleotides: TGTGCCAGCAGTGATAGGGTTAGGGACACTTACGAGCAGTACTTC.

The chain links TRBV2 to TRBJ2-7, with D unclear. V shed 4 bases and J shed 1 base, with 5 bases lying between them. Germline loops: CDR1 SNHLY, CDR2 FYNNEI. The CDR3 is 12 amino acids. The CDR3 loop is CASSVLSYEQYV. The DNA of the CDR3 is TGTGCCAGCAGTGTCCTGTCCTACGAGCAGTACGTC.

The chain employs TRBV5-1 and TRBJ2-5; TRBD2 agrees at 10 bases. The CDR3 consists of 16 residues. V gave up 0 bases and J gave up 5 bases; unmatched junction bases: 7. Looked up from germline, CDR1 is SGHRS and CDR2 is YFSETQ. As DNA, the CDR3 is TGCGCCAGCAGCTTGGCCCCGGGGACTAGCGAGGAGACCCAGTACTTC. It yields the protein CASSLAPGTSEETQYF. The complete variable domain, with remaining parts taken from reference TRBV5-1 and TRBJ2-5, reads KAGVTQTPRYLIKTRGQQVTLSCSPISGHRSVSWYQQTPGQGLQFLFEYFSETQRNKGNFPGRFSGRQFSNSRSEMNVSTLELGDSALYLCASSLAPGTSEETQYFGPGTRLLVL.

The gene calls are TRBV6-1 and TRBJ2-5; 11 bases are a match to TRBD1. The CDR3 loop spans 16 amino acids. Trimming cost V 3 bases and J 1 base; bases outside gene matches: 4. Germline V gene data show CDR1 as MNHNS and CDR2 as SASEGT. CDR3 DNA: TGTGCCAGCAGTGAGAGGACAGGGGGCATCCAAGAGACCCAGTACTTC. Residues: CASSERTGGIQETQYF.

CDR3 protein: CASKRLAANTGELFF. CDR3 DNA sequence: TGTGCCAGCAAGCGGCTAGCGGCGAACACCGGGGAGCTGTTTTTT. V usage is TRBV6-4 and J usage is TRBJ2-2, with 7 bases matching TRBD2. There are 15 residues in the CDR3. CDR1 is MRHNA, CDR2 SNTAGT, per germline. V was pared by 7 bases and J by 0 bases, with 5 bases of the junction left unmatched.

V is TRBV5-1 and J is TRBJ2-3, with a possible D match to TRBD1 (5 bases). The CDR3 is made up of 14 amino acids. From germline, CDR1 is SGHRS and CDR2 YFSETQ. Trimming left V 2 bases short and J 3 bases short, with 10 bases between. The CDR3 bases are TGCGCCAGCAGCTTTCAGGGTTGGACAGATACGCAGTATTTT. This sequence encodes CASSFQGWTDTQYF. Based on the CDR3 plus reference TRBV5-1 and TRBJ2-3, the full variable domain is KAGVTQTPRYLIKTRGQQVTLSCSPISGHRSVSWYQQTPGQGLQFLFEYFSETQRNKGNFPGRFSGRQFSNSRSEMNVSTLELGDSALYLCASSFQGWTDTQYFGPGTRLTVL.

The rearrangement links TRBV7-9 to TRBJ1-5; a possible D gene is TRBD1 (5 bases). The CDR3 extends over 16 amino acids. CDR1 is SEHNR and CDR2 is FQNEAQ in the germline V gene (reference sequence). Trimming cost V 5 bases and J 4 bases, with 18 bases left between them. CDR3 nucleotides: TGTGCCAGCAGCCAAAAAATACCCCCAGGGAATCAGCCCCAGCATTTT. Its protein product is CASSQKIPPGNQPQHF. The full variable domain, with the rest looked up from reference TRBV7-9 and TRBJ1-5, is DTGVSQNPRHKITKRGQNVTFRCDPISEHNRLYWYRQTLGQGPEFLTYFQNEAQLEKSRLLSDRFSAERPKGSFSTLEIQRTEQGDSAMYLCASSQKIPPGNQPQHFGDGTRLSIL.

This chain connects TRBV4-2 to TRBJ1-1; D is ambiguous. The length of the CDR3 is 18 residues. Germline V gene lookup returns CDR1 LGHNA and CDR2 YNFKEQ. Deletions cut 5 bases from V and 2 bases from J, with 24 bases between. Written as DNA, the CDR3 is TGTGCCAGCAGCTTAACATTCGGGAATTCAGGCCTCAACACTGAAGCTTTCTTT. Amino acids: CASSLTFGNSGLNTEAFF.

V and J are TRBV3-1 (or the pseudogene TRBV3-2) and TRBJ2-6, with D perhaps TRBD2 (5 bases). CDR3 length: 18 residues. Germline V gives CDR1 LGHDT, CDR2 YNNKEL (reference sequence). V was cut by 2 bases and J by 0 bases, with 14 bases left in between. Here the CDR3 reads CASSQTPTGSSGANVLTF. The CDR3, as DNA: TGTGCCAGCAGCCAAACCCCGACGGGATCCTCTGGGGCCAACGTCCTGACTTTC.

This clone was counted between two and nine times. The rearrangement uses TRBV2 and TRBJ1-2; maybe TRBD1 (6 bases). V was pared by 8 bases and J by 6 bases, with 22 bases between. This CDR3 is 15 amino acids long. In germline, CDR1 is SNHLY, CDR2 FYNNEI. The CDR3 region has the DNA TGTGCCAGCTCTGGATCGGGGCCACAGGGTAATGGCTACACCTTC. Residues: CASSGSGPQGNGYTF.

This clone was recorded only once. The junction and the germline gene differ at one end; a read error may be behind it. The chain couples TRBV4-2 to TRBJ2-7; D may be TRBD2 (5 bases). CDR3 length equals 14 residues. Germline assignment: CDR1 LGHNA and CDR2 YNFKEQ. Here the CDR3 reads CASSKDWAGGEQYF. The CDR3 bases are TGTGCCAGCAGCAAAGACTGGGCGGGCGGAGAGCAGTACTTC.

This clone was recorded once. This chain joins TRBV7-2 and TRBJ2-7; 8 bases match TRBD1. The CDR3 is 14 residues long. Trimming at V came to 5 bases and at J to 6 bases, leaving 9 bases not matched to a gene. CDR1 and CDR2 (germline): SGHTA, FQGNSA. For the CDR3, the DNA is TGTGCCAGCAGCCCCGGACAGGGAAGGGGCGAGCAGTACTTC. Residues: CASSPGQGRGEQYF.

This chain joins TRBV5-4 and TRBJ2-3; 8 positions agree with TRBD2. Unmatched junction bases numbered 8, after V lost 2 bases and J lost 6 bases. The CDR3 extends over 15 amino acids. Germline CDR1 SGHNT, CDR2 YYREEE (reference sequence). CDR3 region: CASSLGLALRDTQYF. DNA of the CDR3: TGTGCCAGCAGCTTAGGACTAGCCTTGAGGGATACGCAGTATTTT. Full variable domain (rest looked up from reference TRBV5-4 and TRBJ2-3): ETGVTQSPTHLIKTRGQQVTLRCSSQSGHNTVSWYQQALGQGPQFIFQYYREEENGRGNFPPRFSGLQFPNYSSELNVNALELDDSALYLCASSLGLALRDTQYFGPGTRLTVL.

The chain uses TRBV12-3 or TRBV12-4 and TRBJ1-1; 8 nucleotides agree with TRBD1. Trimming cost V 4 bases and J 7 bases; bases outside gene matches: 2. This CDR3 comprises 12 residues. The CDR3 nucleotides are TGTGCCAGCAGTTCAGACAGGGGTGAAGCTTTCTTT. It specifies CASSSDRGEAFF.

The chain employs TRBV14 and TRBJ2-2, with D possibly matching TRBD1 (5 bases). The CDR3 runs to 16 residues. V was cut by 2 bases and J by 2 bases, with 12 bases left in between. Looked up from germline, CDR1 is SGHDN and CDR2 is FVKESK. Written as DNA, the CDR3 is TGTGCCAGCAGCCAATTAAGGGGCGAAAACACCGGGGAGCTGTTTTTT. Translating gives CASSQLRGENTGELFF.

In this sample, this clone turned up once. The J gene is TRBJ1-4, the V gene TRBV7-6; possibly TRBD1 for D (5 bases). The CDR3 extends over 15 amino acids. Between the trimmed V and J ends, which lost 4 bases and 4 bases, there was a span of 13 bases. CDR1 is SGHVS and CDR2 is FNYEAQ in the germline V gene. The CDR3 nucleotides are TGTGCCAGCAGCTCAACCCCCGGGGGTAATGAAAAACTGTTTTTT. Its protein is CASSSTPGGNEKLFF.

This rearrangement joins TRBV10-2 to TRBJ1-3; the D gene is possibly TRBD1 (5 bases). The CDR3 has 13 amino acids. V was pared by 9 bases and J by 2 bases, with 11 bases between. The germline CDR1 and CDR2 sequences are WSHSY and SAAADI. This chain's CDR3 is CASGTGAGNTIYF. Here the CDR3 DNA reads TGCGCCAGTGGGACGGGGGCTGGAAACACCATATATTTT.

This rearrangement joins TRBV7-6 to TRBJ1-1; 9 positions match TRBD1. V was pared by 3 bases and J by 11 bases, with 7 bases of the junction left unmatched. Germline CDR1 reads SGHVS; CDR2 reads FNYEAQ. This CDR3 region has 13 residues. The CDR3 sequence is CASSLLTGGEAFF. For the CDR3, the DNA is TGTGCCAGCAGCTTGCTTACAGGGGGCGAGGCTTTCTTT.

The chain is built from TRBV5-1 and TRBJ2-1, with 11 bases matching TRBD2. Germline CDR1 reads SGHRS; CDR2 reads YFSETQ. Trimming at V came to 7 bases and at J to 6 bases, leaving 12 bases not matched to a gene. This CDR3 comprises 16 residues. DNA of the CDR3: TGCGCCAGCTTCAGGGTAGCGGGGGGGCCGGTCAATGAGCAGTTCTTC. Its translation: CASFRVAGGPVNEQFF.

V and J are TRBV19 and TRBJ1-5, with 9 bases aligning to TRBD1. CDR3 length: 14 amino acids. The trim removed 11 bases at V and 7 bases at J, leaving 12 bases unmatched. The germline CDR1 and CDR2 sequences are LNHDA and SQIVND (reference sequence). CDR3 region: CACSGQGRWQPQHF. In nucleotides, the CDR3 is TGTGCCTGCTCGGGACAGGGAAGGTGGCAGCCCCAGCATTTT. Full variable domain (rest looked up from reference TRBV19 and TRBJ1-5): DGGITQSPKYLFRKEGQNVTLSCEQNLNHDAMYWYRQDPGQGLRLIYYSQIVNDFQKGDIAEGYSVSREKKESFPLTVTSAQKNPTAFYLCACSGQGRWQPQHFGDGTRLSIL.

The chain links TRBV5-8 to TRBJ1-5; 8 bases align to TRBD1. Germline CDR1 SGHTS, CDR2 YDEGEE. V trimming: 4 bases; J trimming: 6 bases; junction bases outside the gene matches: 15. The CDR3 is 17 residues long. The CDR3 DNA reads as TGTGCCAGCAGCGCCTTTCCCGGGACAGGTGTTATTCAGCCCCAGCATTTT. Translated: CASSAFPGTGVIQPQHF.

Only one count was recorded for this clone. V is TRBV3-1 (or the pseudogene TRBV3-2) and J is TRBJ2-2, with a tentative D call TRBD2 (5 bases). CDR1 is LGHDT and CDR2 is YNNKEL in the germline V gene (reference sequence). CDR3 length: 15 amino acids. V lost 7 bases, J lost 1 base, and 13 bases lay in between. CDR3 nucleotides: TGTGCCAGCACCCATGCGGGCCTGAACACCGGGGAGCTGTTTTTT. Translated: CASTHAGLNTGELFF.

V usage is TRBV11-2 and J usage is TRBJ1-6; 7 bases fit TRBD1. The junction had 8 bases not matched to a gene; V was cut back by 1 base and J by 8 bases. Germline CDR1 is SGHAT and CDR2 is FQNNGV. This CDR3 has 16 residues. The CDR3 is CASSLGRGQPDSPLHF. CDR3 bases: TGTGCCAGCAGCTTAGGGAGGGGACAGCCAGATTCACCCCTCCACTTT.